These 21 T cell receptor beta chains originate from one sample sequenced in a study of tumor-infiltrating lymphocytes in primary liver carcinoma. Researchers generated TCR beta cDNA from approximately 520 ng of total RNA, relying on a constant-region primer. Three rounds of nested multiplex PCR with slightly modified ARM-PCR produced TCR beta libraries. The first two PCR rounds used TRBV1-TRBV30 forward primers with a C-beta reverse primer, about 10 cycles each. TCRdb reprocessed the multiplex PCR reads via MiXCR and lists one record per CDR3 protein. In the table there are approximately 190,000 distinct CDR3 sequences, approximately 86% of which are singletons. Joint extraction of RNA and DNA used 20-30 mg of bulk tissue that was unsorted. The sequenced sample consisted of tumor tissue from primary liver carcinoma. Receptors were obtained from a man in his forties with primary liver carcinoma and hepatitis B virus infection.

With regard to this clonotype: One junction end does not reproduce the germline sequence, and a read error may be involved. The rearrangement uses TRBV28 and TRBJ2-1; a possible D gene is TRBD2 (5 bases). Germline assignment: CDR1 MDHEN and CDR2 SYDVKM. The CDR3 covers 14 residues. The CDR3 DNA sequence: TGTGTCAGCAGTCCCGGGAACCGCGGCTATGTGCAGTTCTTC. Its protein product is CVSSPGNRGYVQFF.

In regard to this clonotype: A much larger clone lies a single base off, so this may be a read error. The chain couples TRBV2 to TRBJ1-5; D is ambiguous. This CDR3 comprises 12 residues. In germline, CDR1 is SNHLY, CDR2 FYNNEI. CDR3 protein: CVSRYSNQPQHF. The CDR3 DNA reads TGTGTCAGCAGGTATAGCAATCAGCCCCAGCATTTT.

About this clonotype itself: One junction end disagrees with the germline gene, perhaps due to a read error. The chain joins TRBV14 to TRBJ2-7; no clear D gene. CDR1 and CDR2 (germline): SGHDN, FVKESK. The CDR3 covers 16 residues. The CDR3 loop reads CARSQGLQSSSYGQYF. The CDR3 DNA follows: TGTGCCAGGAGCCAAGGTTTGCAGTCATCCTCCTACGGGCAGTACTTC.

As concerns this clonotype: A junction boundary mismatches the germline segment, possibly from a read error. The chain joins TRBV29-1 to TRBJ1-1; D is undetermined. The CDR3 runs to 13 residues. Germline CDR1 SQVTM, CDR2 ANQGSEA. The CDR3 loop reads CGAQTQKNTEALF. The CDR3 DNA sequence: TGCGGCGCTCAGACCCAGAAGAACACTGAAGCTCTCTTT.

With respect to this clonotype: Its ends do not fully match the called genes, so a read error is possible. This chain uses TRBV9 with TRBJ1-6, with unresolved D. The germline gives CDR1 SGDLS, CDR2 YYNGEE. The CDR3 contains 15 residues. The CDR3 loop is CANSVSGNGNSPLHF. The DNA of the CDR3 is TGTGCCAACAGCGTATCAGGCAACGGGAATTCACCCCTCCACTTT. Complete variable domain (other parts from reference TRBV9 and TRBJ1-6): DSGVTQTPKHLITATGQRVTLRCSPRSGDLSVYWYQQSLDQGLQFLIQYYNGEERAKGNILERFSAQQFPDLHSELNLSSLELGDSALYFCANSVSGNGNSPLHFGNGTRLTVT.

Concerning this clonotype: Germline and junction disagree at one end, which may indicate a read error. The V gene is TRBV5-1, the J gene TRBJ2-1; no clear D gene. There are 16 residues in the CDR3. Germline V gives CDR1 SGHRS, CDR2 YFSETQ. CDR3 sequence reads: CASSHLAGPDGDEQLF. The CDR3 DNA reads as TGCGCCAGCAGCCACTTAGCTGGGCCCGATGGGGATGAGCAGCTCTTC.

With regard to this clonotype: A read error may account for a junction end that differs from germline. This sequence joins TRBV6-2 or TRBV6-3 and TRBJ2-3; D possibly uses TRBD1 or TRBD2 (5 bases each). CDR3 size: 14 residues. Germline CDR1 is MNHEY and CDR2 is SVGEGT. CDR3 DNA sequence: TGTACCAGTAGTCGGGGCGGCGCCGGAGATACGCAGTATTTT. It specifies CTSSRGGAGDTQYF.

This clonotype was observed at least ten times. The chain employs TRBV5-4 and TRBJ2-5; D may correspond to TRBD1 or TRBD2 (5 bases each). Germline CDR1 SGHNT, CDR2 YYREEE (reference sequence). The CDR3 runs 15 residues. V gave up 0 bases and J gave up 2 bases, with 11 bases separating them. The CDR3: CASSLGGRTQETQYF. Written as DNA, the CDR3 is TGTGCCAGCAGCTTGGGGGGACGGACACAAGAGACCCAGTACTTC.

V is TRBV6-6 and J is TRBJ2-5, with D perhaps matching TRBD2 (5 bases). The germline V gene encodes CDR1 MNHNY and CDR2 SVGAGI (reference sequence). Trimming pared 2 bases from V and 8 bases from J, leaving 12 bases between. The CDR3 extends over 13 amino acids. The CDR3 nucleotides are TGTGCCAGCAGTTACCGGGATCGAGAAACCCAGTACTTC. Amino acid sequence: CASSYRDRETQYF.

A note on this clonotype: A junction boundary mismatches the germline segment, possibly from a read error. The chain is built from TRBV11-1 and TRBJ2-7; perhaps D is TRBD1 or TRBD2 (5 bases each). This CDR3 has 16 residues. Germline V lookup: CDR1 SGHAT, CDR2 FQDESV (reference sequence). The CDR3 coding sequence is TGTGCCAGCAGCCTGCGCGTCAGGGCGTACGTTGGGGAGCACCATTTC. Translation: CASSLRVRAYVGEHHF.

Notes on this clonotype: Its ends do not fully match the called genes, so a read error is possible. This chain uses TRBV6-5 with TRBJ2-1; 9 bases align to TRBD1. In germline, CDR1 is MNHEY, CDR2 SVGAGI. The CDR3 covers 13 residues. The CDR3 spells CVSSQRQGGEQFF. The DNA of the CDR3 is TGTGTCAGCAGTCAACGACAGGGGGGCGAGCAGTTCTTC.

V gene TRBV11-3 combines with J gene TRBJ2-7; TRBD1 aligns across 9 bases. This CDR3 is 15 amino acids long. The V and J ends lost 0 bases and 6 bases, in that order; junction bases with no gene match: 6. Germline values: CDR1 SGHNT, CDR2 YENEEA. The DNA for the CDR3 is TGTGCCAGCAGCTTAGAGTGGACAGGGGAAAGCGAGCAGTACTTC. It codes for CASSLEWTGESEQYF.

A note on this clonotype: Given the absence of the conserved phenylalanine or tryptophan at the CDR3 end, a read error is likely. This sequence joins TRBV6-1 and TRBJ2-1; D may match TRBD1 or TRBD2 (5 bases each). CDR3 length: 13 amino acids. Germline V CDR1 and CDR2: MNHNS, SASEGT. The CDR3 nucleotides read TGTACCAGCAGTGAAGAGAGGGGCATTGAGCAGTTCTTA. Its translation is CTSSEERGIEQFL.

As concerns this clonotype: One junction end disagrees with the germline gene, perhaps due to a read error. The chain's CDR3 is CASNQEPQGWGLDYGYTF. The DNA of the CDR3 is TGTGCCAGCAACCAAGAACCACAGGGATGGGGTCTGGACTATGGCTACACCTTC. The chain links TRBV4-2 to TRBJ1-2; tentatively, D is TRBD1 (6 bases). Germline V gene data show CDR1 as LGHNA and CDR2 as YNFKEQ. This CDR3 region has 18 residues.

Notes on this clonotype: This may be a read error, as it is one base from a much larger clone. The CDR3 DNA sequence: TGCGTCAGCAGCAAAACCGGGACTACCTACAATGAGCAGTTCTTC. It is translated as CVSSKTGTTYNEQFF. This chain connects TRBV5-1 to TRBJ2-1, with 7 bases lining up with TRBD2. The germline CDR1 and CDR2 sequences are SGHRS and YFSETQ. The CDR3 is made up of 15 amino acids.

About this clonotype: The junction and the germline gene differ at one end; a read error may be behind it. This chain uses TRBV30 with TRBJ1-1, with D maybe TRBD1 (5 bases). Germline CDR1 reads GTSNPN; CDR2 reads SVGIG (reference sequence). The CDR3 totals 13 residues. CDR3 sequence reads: CAWLWGFYTEAFF. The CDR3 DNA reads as TGTGCCTGGCTGTGGGGGTTTTACACTGAAGCTTTCTTC.

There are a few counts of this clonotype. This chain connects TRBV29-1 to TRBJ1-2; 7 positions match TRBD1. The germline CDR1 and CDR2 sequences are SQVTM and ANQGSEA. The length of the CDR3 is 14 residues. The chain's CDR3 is CNVLPDRDMNGYTF. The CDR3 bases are TGCAACGTCCTTCCTGACAGGGACATGAATGGCTACACCTTC.

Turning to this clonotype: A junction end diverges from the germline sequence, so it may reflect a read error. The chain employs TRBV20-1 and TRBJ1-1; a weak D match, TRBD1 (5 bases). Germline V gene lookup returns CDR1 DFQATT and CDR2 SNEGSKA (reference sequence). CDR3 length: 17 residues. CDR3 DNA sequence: TGCAGTGCTACCATGAAAGGGGTGGTACCGTTGAACAGTGAAGCTTTCTTT. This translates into CSATMKGVVPLNSEAFF.

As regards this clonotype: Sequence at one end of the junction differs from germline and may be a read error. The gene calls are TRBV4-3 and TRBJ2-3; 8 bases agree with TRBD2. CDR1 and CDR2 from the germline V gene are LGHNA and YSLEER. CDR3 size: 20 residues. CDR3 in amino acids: CANSQDLPSGTSGSADTQYF. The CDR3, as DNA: TGCGCCAACAGCCAAGATCTTCCCTCCGGGACTAGTGGGAGTGCAGATACGCAGTATTTT.

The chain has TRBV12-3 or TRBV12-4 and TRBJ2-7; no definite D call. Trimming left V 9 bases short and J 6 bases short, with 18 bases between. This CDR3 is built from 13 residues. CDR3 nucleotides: TGTGCCAGTAGTAATACAGAGATTAGCGAGCAGTACTTC. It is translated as CASSNTEISEQYF.

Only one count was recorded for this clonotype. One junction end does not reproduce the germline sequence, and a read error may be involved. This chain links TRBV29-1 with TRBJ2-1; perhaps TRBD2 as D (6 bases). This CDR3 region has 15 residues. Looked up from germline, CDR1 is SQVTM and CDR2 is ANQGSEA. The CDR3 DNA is TGCAGCGTTGGATTAGCGGAAGGGTTCTACAGTGAGCAGTTCTTC. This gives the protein CSVGLAEGFYSEQFF.